This T cell receptor beta chain was observed in a study of blood T cell repertoires in COVID-19. The V end lost 2 bases, the J end lost 0 bases, and 9 bases lay between the germline ends. The CDR3 spans 16 residues. CDR1 and CDR2 (germline): SGHRS, YFSETQ. Clones were sequenced by immunoSEQ multiplex PCR, and TCRdb holds only the in-frame ones, with some missing. Of 250,000 to 300,000 clones listed, roughly 90% are singletons. The TCR was taken from a middle-aged woman with acute COVID-19. Sample: PBMCs or T cells enriched from blood (not recorded which). V and J are TRBV5-1 and TRBJ1-6, with TRBD1 as a possible D gene (5 bases). The CDR3 coding sequence is TGCGCCAGCAGCTTCACAGGTAGCTCCTATAATTCACCCCTCCACTTT. It specifies CASSFTGSSYNSPLHF.